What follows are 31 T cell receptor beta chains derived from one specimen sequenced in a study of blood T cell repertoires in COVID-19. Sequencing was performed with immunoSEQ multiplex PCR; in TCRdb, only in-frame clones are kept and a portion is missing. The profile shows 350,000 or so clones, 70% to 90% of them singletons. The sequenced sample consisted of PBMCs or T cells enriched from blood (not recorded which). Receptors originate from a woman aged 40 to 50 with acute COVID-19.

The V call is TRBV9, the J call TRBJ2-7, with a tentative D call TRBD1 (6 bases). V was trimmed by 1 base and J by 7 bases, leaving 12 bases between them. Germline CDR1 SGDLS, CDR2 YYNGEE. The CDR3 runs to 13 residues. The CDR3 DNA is TGTGCCAGCAGCGTAAGGACAGCTGGGGAGCAGTACTTC. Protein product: CASSVRTAGEQYF.

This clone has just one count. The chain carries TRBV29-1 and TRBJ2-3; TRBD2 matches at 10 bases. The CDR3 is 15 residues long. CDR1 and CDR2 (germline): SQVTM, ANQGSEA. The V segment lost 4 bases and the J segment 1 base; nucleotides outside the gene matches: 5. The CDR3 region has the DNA TGCAGCGTTGCCTTAGCGGGGGGACGCACAGATACGCAGTATTTT. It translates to CSVALAGGRTDTQYF.

Here the CDR3 DNA reads TGTGCCAGCAGCTCTGGGACAGGCTCATCCTACGAGCAGTACTTC. Amino acids: CASSSGTGSSYEQYF. This chain links TRBV7-9 with TRBJ2-7, with 8 bases matching TRBD1. Germline CDR1 and CDR2: SEHNR and FQNEAQ (reference sequence). Germline trimming cut 4 bases from V and 1 base from J; bases unmatched to any gene: 6. This CDR3 region has 15 residues.

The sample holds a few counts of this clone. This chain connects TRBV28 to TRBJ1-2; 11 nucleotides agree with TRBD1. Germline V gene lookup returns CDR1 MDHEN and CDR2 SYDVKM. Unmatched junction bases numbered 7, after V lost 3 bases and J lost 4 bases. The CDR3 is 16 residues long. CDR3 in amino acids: CASSFFRTGGAYGYTF. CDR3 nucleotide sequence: TGTGCCAGCAGTTTCTTTAGGACAGGGGGCGCCTATGGCTACACCTTC.

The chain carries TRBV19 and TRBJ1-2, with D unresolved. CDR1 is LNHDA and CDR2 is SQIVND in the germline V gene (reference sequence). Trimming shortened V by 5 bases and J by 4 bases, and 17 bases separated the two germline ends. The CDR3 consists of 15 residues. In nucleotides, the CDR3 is TGTGCCAGTAGTCTCTTAGACATATCAAGCTATGGCTACACCTTC. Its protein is CASSLLDISSYGYTF.

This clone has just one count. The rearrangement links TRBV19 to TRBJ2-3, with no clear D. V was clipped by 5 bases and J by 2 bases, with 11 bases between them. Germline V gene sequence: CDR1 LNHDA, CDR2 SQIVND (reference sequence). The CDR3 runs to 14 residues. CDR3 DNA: TGTGCCAGTAGTTTGTGGGCCTCCACAGATACGCAGTATTTT. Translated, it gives CASSLWASTDTQYF.

The CDR3 is CASSSSGRGNYEQYF. The DNA of the CDR3 is TGTGCCAGCAGCTCGAGCGGGAGGGGGAACTACGAGCAGTACTTC. The V and J genes are TRBV7-8 and TRBJ2-7, with TRBD2 matching 10 bases. The length of the CDR3 is 15 residues. Germline lookup yields CDR1 SGHVS and CDR2 FQNEAQ. V dropped 4 bases and J dropped 3; count of bases not matched to a gene: 6.

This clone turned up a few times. CDR3 in amino acids: CASSLNRGRSEKLFF. The DNA of the CDR3 is TGTGCCAGCAGCCTGAACAGGGGGCGTAGTGAAAAACTGTTTTTT. The rearrangement joins TRBV11-2 to TRBJ1-4; TRBD1 agrees at 9 bases. The CDR3 has 15 amino acids. V shed 5 bases, J shed 7 bases, and the junction held 8 bases outside the gene matches. Germline V CDR1 and CDR2: SGHAT, FQNNGV.

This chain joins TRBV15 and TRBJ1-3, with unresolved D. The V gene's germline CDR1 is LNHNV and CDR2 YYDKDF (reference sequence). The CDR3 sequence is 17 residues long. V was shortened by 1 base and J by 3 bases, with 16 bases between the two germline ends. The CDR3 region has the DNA TGTGCCACCAGCAGAGGAGCCTTAGTCGATGGTGGAAACACCATATATTTT. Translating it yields CATSRGALVDGGNTIYF. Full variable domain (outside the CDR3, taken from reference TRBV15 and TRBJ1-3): DAMVIQNPRYQVTQFGKPVTLSCSQTLNHNVMYWYQQKSSQAPKLLFHYYDKDFNNEADTPDNFQSRRPNTSFCFLDIRSPGLGDTAMYLCATSRGALVDGGNTIYFGEGSWLTVV.

In DNA, the CDR3 is TGTGCCAGCAGCTTACCCGGGCGGGGGGGCAATGAGCAGTTCTTC. Its translation is CASSLPGRGGNEQFF. The chain has TRBV7-9 and TRBJ2-1; 9 bases fit TRBD2. The CDR3 totals 15 residues. Germline V gives CDR1 SEHNR, CDR2 FQNEAQ (reference sequence). V was pared by 2 bases and J by 6 bases, with 5 bases of the junction left unmatched.

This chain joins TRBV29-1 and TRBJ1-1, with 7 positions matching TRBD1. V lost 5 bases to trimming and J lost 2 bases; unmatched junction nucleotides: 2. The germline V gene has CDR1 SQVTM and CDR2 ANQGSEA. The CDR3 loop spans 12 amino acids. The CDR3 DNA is TGCAGCGTTAACAGGGGCAACACTGAAGCTTTCTTT. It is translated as CSVNRGNTEAFF.

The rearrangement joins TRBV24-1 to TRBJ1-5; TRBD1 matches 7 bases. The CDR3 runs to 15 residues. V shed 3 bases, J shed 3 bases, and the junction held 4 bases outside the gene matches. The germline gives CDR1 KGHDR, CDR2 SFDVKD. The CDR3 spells CATSDPGTDNQPQHF. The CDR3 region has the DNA TGTGCCACCAGTGATCCCGGGACAGACAATCAGCCCCAGCATTTT.

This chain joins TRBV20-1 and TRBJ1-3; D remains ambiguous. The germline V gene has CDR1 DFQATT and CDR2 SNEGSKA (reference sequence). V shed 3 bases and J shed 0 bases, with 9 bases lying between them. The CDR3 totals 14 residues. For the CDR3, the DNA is TGCAGTGCTAGTATACAGAACTCTGGAAACACCATATATTTT. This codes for CSASIQNSGNTIYF.

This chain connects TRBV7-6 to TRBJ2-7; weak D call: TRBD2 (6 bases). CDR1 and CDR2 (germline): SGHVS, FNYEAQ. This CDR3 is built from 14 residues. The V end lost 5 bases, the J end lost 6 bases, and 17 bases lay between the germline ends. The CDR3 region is CASSVGTGVIEQYF. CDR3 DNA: TGTGCCAGCAGCGTCGGGACTGGAGTAATCGAGCAGTACTTC.

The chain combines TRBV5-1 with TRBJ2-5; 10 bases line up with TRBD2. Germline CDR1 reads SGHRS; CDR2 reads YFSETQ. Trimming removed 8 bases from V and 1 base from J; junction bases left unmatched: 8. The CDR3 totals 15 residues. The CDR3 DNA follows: TGCGCCAGTTACGGGACTAGCGTACCCCAAGAGACCCAGTACTTC. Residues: CASYGTSVPQETQYF.

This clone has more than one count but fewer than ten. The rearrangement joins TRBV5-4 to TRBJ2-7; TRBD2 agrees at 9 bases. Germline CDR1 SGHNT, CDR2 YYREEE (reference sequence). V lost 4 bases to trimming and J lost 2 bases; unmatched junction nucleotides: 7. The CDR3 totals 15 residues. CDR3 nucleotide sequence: TGTGCCAGCAGCGCCGAGGCTAGCGGGACCTACGAGCAGTACTTC. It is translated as CASSAEASGTYEQYF. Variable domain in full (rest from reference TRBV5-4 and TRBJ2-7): ETGVTQSPTHLIKTRGQQVTLRCSSQSGHNTVSWYQQALGQGPQFIFQYYREEENGRGNFPPRFSGLQFPNYSSELNVNALELDDSALYLCASSAEASGTYEQYFGPGTRLTVT.

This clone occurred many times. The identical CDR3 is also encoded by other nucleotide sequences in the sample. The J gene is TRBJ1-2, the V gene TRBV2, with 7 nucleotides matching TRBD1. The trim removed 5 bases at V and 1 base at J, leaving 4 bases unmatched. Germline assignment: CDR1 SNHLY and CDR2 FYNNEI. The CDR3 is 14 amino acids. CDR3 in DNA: TGTGCCAGCAGTCTGACAGGGCTTAACTATGGCTACACCTTC. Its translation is CASSLTGLNYGYTF.

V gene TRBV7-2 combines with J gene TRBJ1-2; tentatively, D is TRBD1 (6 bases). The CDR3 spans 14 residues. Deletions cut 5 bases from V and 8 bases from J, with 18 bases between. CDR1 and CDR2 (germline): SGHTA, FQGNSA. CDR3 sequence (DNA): TGTGCCAGCAGCCCCAGCCCGGGGGGCGAAGGCTACACCTTC. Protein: CASSPSPGGEGYTF. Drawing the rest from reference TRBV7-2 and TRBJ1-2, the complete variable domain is GAGVSQSPSNKVTEKGKDVELRCDPISGHTALYWYRQSLGQGLEFLIYFQGNSAPDKSGLPSDRFSAERTGGSVSTLTIQRTQQEDSAVYLCASSPSPGGEGYTFGSGTRLTVV.

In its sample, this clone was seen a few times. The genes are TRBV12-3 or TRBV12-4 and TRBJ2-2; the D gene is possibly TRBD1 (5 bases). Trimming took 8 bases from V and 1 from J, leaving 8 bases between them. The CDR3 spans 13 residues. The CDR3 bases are TGTGCCAGCGTGACAGTGAACACCGGGGAGCTGTTTTTT. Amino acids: CASVTVNTGELFF.

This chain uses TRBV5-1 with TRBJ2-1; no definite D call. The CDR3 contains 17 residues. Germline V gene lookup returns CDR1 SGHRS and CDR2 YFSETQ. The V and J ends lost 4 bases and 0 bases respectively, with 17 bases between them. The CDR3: CASSKTLDTSSYNEQFF. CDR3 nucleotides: TGCGCCAGCAGCAAAACCCTCGACACGAGCTCCTACAATGAGCAGTTCTTC. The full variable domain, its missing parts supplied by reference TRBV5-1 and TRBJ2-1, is KAGVTQTPRYLIKTRGQQVTLSCSPISGHRSVSWYQQTPGQGLQFLFEYFSETQRNKGNFPGRFSGRQFSNSRSEMNVSTLELGDSALYLCASSKTLDTSSYNEQFFGPGTRLTVL.

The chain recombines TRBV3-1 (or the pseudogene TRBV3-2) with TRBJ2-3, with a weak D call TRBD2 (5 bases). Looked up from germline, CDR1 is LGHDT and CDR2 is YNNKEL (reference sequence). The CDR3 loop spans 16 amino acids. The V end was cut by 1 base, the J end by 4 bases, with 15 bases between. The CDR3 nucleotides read TGTGCCAGCAGCCAAGTTGTGGGAGAAATCCCAGATACGCAGTATTTT. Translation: CASSQVVGEIPDTQYF.

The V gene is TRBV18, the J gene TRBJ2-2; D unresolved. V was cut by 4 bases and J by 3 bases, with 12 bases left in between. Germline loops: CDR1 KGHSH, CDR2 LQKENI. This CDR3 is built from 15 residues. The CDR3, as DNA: TGTGCCAGCTCACAAAACCGGGTCTACACCGGGGAGCTGTTTTTT. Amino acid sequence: CASSQNRVYTGELFF.

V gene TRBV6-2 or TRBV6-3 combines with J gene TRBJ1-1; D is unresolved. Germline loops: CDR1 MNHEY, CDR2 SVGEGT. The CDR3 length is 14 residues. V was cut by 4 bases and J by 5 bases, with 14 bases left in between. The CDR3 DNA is TGTGCCAGCAGTTTTTCCCCTCGGGAGACTGAAGCTTTCTTT. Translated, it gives CASSFSPRETEAFF.

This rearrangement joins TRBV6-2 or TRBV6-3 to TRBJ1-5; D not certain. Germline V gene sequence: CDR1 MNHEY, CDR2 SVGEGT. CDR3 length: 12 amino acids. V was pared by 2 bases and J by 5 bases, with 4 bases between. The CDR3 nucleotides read TGTGCCAGCAGTTACGCGTATCAGCCCCAGCATTTT. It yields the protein CASSYAYQPQHF.

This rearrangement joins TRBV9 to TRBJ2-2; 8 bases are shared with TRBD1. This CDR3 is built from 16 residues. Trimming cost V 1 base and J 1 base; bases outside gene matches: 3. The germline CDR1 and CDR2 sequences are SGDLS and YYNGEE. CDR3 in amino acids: CASSVSGGVNTGELFF. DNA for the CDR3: TGTGCCAGCAGCGTATCAGGGGGCGTGAACACCGGGGAGCTGTTTTTT.

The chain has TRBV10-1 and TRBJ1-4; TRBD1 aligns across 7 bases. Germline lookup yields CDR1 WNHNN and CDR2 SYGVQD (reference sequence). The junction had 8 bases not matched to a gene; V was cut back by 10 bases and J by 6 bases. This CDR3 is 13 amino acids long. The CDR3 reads CANPGTEYEKLFF. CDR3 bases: TGCGCCAACCCAGGGACAGAATATGAAAAACTGTTTTTT.

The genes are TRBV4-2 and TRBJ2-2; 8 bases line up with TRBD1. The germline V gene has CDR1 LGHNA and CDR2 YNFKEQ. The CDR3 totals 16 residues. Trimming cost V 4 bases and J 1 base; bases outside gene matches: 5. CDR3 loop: CASSRPGTGNTGELFF. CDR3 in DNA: TGTGCCAGCAGCCGTCCAGGGACAGGGAACACCGGGGAGCTGTTTTTT.

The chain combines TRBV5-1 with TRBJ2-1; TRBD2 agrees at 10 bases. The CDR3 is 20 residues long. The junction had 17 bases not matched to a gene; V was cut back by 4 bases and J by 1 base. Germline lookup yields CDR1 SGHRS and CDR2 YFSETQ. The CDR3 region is CASSPNPTSGAQQSYNEQFF. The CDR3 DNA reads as TGCGCCAGCAGCCCTAACCCCACTAGCGGGGCCCAGCAATCCTACAATGAGCAGTTCTTC.

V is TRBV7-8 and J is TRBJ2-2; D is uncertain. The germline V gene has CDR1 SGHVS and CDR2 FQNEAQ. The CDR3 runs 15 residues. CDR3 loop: CANNPLGGDTGELFF. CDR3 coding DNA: TGTGCAAATAACCCCCTTGGCGGCGACACCGGGGAGCTGTTTTTT.

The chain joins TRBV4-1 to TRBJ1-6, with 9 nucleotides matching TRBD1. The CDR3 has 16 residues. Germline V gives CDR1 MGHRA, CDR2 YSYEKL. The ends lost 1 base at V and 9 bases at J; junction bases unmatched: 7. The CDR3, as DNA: TGCGCCAGCAGCCAAGGGATACAGGGGGCGATTTCACCCCTCCACTTT. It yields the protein CASSQGIQGAISPLHF.

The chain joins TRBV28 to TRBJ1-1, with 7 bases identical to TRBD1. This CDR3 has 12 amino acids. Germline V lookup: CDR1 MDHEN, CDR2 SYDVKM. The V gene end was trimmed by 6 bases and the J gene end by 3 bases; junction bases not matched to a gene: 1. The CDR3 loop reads CASRTGDTEAFF. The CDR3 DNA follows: TGTGCCAGCAGAACAGGGGACACTGAAGCTTTCTTT.